This T cell receptor beta chain is drawn from a study of T cell responses to AZD1222 COVID-19 vaccine. Whole-study findings and limits: Across the whole spike, CD4 TCRs peaked at regions 160-218 and 743-854.

Turning to this clone: The antigen is unknown.

The V gene lost 3 bases and the J gene lost 4 bases, with 13 bases spanning the gap. Germline CDR1 reads SGHTA; CDR2 reads FQGNSA. CDR3 length equals 15 residues. Sequencing used immunoSEQ multiplex PCR; TCRdb keeps in-frame clones, though not all of them. The data contain approximately 90,000 clones, roughly 88% of them seen just once; the ten biggest clones take up 16%. The sample in question was peripheral blood, obtained on day 0 of AZD1222 vaccination. The chain joins TRBV7-2 to TRBJ2-4; D possibly uses TRBD1 or TRBD2 (5 bases each). The TCR sequence derives from an adult in good health. CDR3 protein: CASSFRRTQKNIQYF. As DNA, the CDR3 is TGTGCCAGCAGCTTTAGGAGGACACAAAAAAACATTCAGTACTTC.